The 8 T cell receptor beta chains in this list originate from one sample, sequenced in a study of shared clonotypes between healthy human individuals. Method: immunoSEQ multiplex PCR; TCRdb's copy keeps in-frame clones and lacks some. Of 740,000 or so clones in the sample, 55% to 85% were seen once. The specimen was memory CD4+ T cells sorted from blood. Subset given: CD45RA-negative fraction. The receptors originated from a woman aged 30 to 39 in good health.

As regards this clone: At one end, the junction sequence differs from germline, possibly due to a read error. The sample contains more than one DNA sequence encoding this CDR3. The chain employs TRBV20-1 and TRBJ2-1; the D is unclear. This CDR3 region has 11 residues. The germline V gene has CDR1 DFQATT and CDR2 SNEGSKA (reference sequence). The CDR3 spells CSAKAPDEQFF. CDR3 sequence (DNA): TGCAGTGCTAAGGCCCCCGATGAACAGTTCTTC.

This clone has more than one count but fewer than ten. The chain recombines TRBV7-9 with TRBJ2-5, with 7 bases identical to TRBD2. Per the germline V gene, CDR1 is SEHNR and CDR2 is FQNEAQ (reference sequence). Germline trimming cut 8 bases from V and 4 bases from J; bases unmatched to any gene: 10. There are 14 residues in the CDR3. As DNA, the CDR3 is TGTGCCAGCGGTACGGCGGGAGAGATAGAGACCCAGTACTTC. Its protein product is CASGTAGEIETQYF.

The CDR3 DNA follows: TGTGCCAGCAGCTTCTTTGGAGGGGATAGCAATCAGCCCCAGCATTTT. Protein product: CASSFFGGDSNQPQHF. This chain joins TRBV7-9 and TRBJ1-5; possible D gene TRBD1, 5 bases. Germline V CDR1 and CDR2: SEHNR, FQNEAQ (reference sequence). The CDR3 runs to 16 residues. Trimming removed 3 bases from V and 0 bases from J, with 12 bases in between. Complete variable domain (other parts from reference TRBV7-9 and TRBJ1-5): DTGVSQNPRHKITKRGQNVTFRCDPISEHNRLYWYRQTLGQGPEFLTYFQNEAQLEKSRLLSDRFSAERPKGSFSTLEIQRTEQGDSAMYLCASSFFGGDSNQPQHFGDGTRLSIL.

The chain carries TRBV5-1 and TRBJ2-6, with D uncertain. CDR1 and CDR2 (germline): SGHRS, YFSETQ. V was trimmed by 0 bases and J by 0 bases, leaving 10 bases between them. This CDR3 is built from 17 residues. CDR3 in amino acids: CASSLERKSSGANVLTF. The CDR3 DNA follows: TGCGCCAGCAGCTTGGAGAGGAAGAGCTCTGGGGCCAACGTCCTGACTTTC. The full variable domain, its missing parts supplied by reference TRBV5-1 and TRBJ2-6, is KAGVTQTPRYLIKTRGQQVTLSCSPISGHRSVSWYQQTPGQGLQFLFEYFSETQRNKGNFPGRFSGRQFSNSRSEMNVSTLELGDSALYLCASSLERKSSGANVLTFGAGSRLTVL.

CDR3 in amino acids: CASARRGGNEKLFF. The CDR3 DNA sequence: TGTGCCAGCGCCCGGAGAGGGGGTAATGAAAAACTGTTTTTT. The genes are TRBV6-5 and TRBJ1-4; TRBD1 is a possible D gene (6 bases). The CDR3 extends over 14 amino acids. From germline, CDR1 is MNHEY and CDR2 SVGAGI. With 8 bases removed from V and 4 bases from J, the gap between germline ends came to 14 bases.

CDR3 protein: CASSIDPDRAGYGYTF. The CDR3 coding sequence is TGTGCCAGTAGTATAGATCCGGACAGGGCGGGCTATGGCTACACCTTC. V is TRBV19 and J is TRBJ1-2, with TRBD1 matching over 8 bases. CDR3 length equals 16 residues. Germline CDR1 LNHDA, CDR2 SQIVND (reference sequence). The V and J ends lost 0 bases and 4 bases, in that order; junction bases with no gene match: 7.

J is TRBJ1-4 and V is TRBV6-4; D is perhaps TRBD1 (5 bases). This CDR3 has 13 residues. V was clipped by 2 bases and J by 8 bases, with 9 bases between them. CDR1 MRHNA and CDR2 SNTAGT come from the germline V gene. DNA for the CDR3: TGTGCCAGCAGTGACATGGAGGGGGAAAAACTGTTTTTT. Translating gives CASSDMEGEKLFF.

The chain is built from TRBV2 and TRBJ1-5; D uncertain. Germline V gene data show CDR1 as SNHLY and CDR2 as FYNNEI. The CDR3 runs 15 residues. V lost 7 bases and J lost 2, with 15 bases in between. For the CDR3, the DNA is TGTGCCAGCATGATGGGGAATGTAGGCAATCAGCCCCAGCATTTT. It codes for CASMMGNVGNQPQHF.